These T cell receptor beta chains were read from a single sample in a study of identical twins. TCRdb independently ran MiXCR on the 5' RACE reads; one entry per CDR3 protein. This table has 350,000 or so distinct CDR3 sequences, roughly 10% appearing once. The sequenced sample consisted of naive T cells sorted from blood. The receptors shown here come from a woman aged 45-65 years in good health. Each CDR3 is given with its conserved first and last residue. The order of the fields is clone size, V gene, D gene, J gene, CDR3 protein, CDR3 DNA. The D gene is left open where the match is weak. Clone size is not always given. Where it is, it says once, few, many or a class for expanded clones.

few	TRBV6-5	.	TRBJ2-3	CASSPSSGEHTDTQYF	TGTGCCAGCAGTCCCTCGTCGGGAGAACACACAGATACGCAGTATTTT
.	TRBV27	.	TRBJ1-2	CASGGYYGYTF	TGTGCCAGCGGGGGTTACTATGGCTACACCTTC
few	TRBV6-5	.	TRBJ1-1	CASSYARRRGNTEAFF	TGTGCCAGCAGTTACGCCCGGAGGCGCGGGAACACTGAAGCTTTCTTT
many	TRBV12-3/TRBV12-4	.	TRBJ2-3	CASSLDRSDTQYF	TGTGCCAGCAGTCTGGACAGATCAGATACGCAGTATTTT
few	TRBV5-8	.	TRBJ1-1	CASSLDRLVNTEAFF	TGTGCCAGCAGCTTAGATCGGTTGGTGAACACTGAAGCTTTCTTT
many	TRBV5-1	.	TRBJ2-7	CASSSTSFEQYF	TGCGCCAGCAGCTCGACTAGTTTCGAGCAGTACTTC
few	TRBV5-1	TRBD2	TRBJ2-3	CASSLVGLAGGSSTDTQYF	TGCGCCAGCAGCTTGGTTGGACTAGCGGGAGGCTCTAGCACAGATACGCAGTATTTT
few	TRBV5-1	.	TRBJ2-1	CASSLGGTGNEQFF	TGCGCCAGCAGCTTGGGAGGAACTGGTAATGAGCAGTTCTTC
few	TRBV5-1	.	TRBJ2-2	CASSRSTRSTGELFF	TGCGCCAGCAGCCGGTCAACTAGGAGCACCGGGGAGCTGTTTTTT
.	TRBV12-3/TRBV12-4	TRBD2	TRBJ2-3	CASSPLGSGRAPGQYF	TGTGCCAGCAGTCCGCTGGGTAGCGGGAGGGCCCCTGGGCAGTATTTT
few	TRBV20-1	TRBD1	TRBJ2-5	CSALLPGGAGTQYF	TGCAGTGCTTTGCTGCCAGGGGGTGCAGGGACCCAGTACTTC
.	TRBV12-3/TRBV12-4	.	TRBJ2-7	CASSPLDPSEQYF	TGTGCCAGCAGTCCCCTTGACCCTTCCGAGCAGTACTTC
few	TRBV20-1	.	TRBJ2-5	CSAPPASPAARETQYF	TGCAGTGCCCCGCCGGCTTCCCCAGCGGCTCGGGAGACCCAGTACTTC
many	TRBV12-3/TRBV12-4	.	TRBJ1-2	CASSLGTSFYGYTF	TGTGCCAGCAGTTTAGGGACATCATTTTATGGCTACACCTTC
few	TRBV20-1	.	TRBJ2-1	CSARDDRIYNEQFF	TGCAGTGCTAGAGATGATCGCATATACAATGAGCAGTTCTTC
.	TRBV6-5	TRBD2	TRBJ2-3	CASSYSGSSGLQDTQYF	TGTGCCAGCAGTTACTCGGGGTCTAGCGGGCTACAAGATACGCAGTATTTT
.	TRBV29-1	.	TRBJ2-5	CSVVTAGLQETQYF	TGCAGCGTTGTAACAGCGGGCCTCCAAGAGACCCAGTACTTC
many	TRBV12-3/TRBV12-4	TRBD2	TRBJ2-3	CASSYRTAGADTQYF	TGTGCCAGCAGCTACAGGACGGCGGGAGCAGATACGCAGTATTTT
many	TRBV12-3/TRBV12-4	.	TRBJ2-2	CASLGPSNTGELFF	TGTGCCAGCCTGGGGCCCTCGAACACCGGGGAGCTGTTTTTT
many	TRBV27	.	TRBJ2-1	CASSLAVYNEQFF	TGTGCCAGCAGTTTAGCTGTATACAATGAGCAGTTCTTC
many	TRBV29-1	.	TRBJ1-1	CSVVQGTEAFF	TGCAGCGTTGTGCAGGGAACTGAAGCTTTCTTT
many	TRBV7-9	.	TRBJ2-7	CASSNRVSYEQYF	TGTGCCAGCAGCAACAGGGTTTCCTACGAGCAGTACTTC
.	TRBV29-1	TRBD2	TRBJ2-7	CSVRLTGGNREQYF	TGCAGCGTTCGGCTTACGGGGGGGAATCGCGAGCAGTACTTC
.	TRBV11-2	.	TRBJ2-1	CASRHPRGPTYNEQFF	TGTGCCAGCAGGCATCCCCGGGGGCCGACCTACAATGAGCAGTTCTTC
many	TRBV29-1	.	TRBJ2-3	CSVVSGTDTQYF	TGCAGCGTTGTCTCAGGCACAGATACGCAGTATTTT
many	TRBV11-2	.	TRBJ2-1	CASSLVLAPAQKQFF	TGTGCCAGCAGCTTAGTTCTGGCGCCGGCCCAAAAGCAGTTCTTC
many	TRBV20-1	.	TRBJ2-2	CSADGVGGRGELFF	TGCAGTGCCGACGGAGTGGGAGGACGAGGGGAGCTGTTTTTT
few	TRBV30	.	TRBJ1-1	CAWSAGTSTEAFF	TGTGCCTGGAGTGCGGGGACAAGCACTGAAGCTTTCTTT
.	TRBV2	TRBD2	TRBJ2-3	CASRAGGFTDTQYF	TGTGCCAGCAGAGCGGGAGGATTCACAGATACGCAGTATTTT
few	TRBV12-5	TRBD1	TRBJ2-5	CASGSGQGLETQYF	TGTGCTAGTGGCTCGGGACAGGGGCTAGAGACCCAGTACTTC
few	TRBV7-2	.	TRBJ2-1	CASSLEVFYNEQFF	TGTGCCAGCAGCTTAGAGGTCTTCTACAATGAGCAGTTCTTC
many	TRBV7-9	.	TRBJ2-7	CASSPKQRLGREQYF	TGTGCCAGCAGCCCAAAGCAAAGACTAGGTCGAGAGCAGTACTTC
.	TRBV29-1	.	TRBJ1-2	CSVEDGGYGYTF	TGCAGCGTTGAAGACGGGGGCTATGGCTACACCTTC
few	TRBV10-2	TRBD2	TRBJ2-4	CASSEGGGLAGTQYF	TGCGCCAGCAGTGAGGGGGGCGGACTAGCGGGGACTCAGTACTTC
few	TRBV4-1	.	TRBJ2-3	CASSWDLGTDTQYF	TGCGCCAGCTCCTGGGACCTCGGCACAGATACGCAGTATTTT
many	TRBV4-1	.	TRBJ1-1	CASSQFYPGLDTEAFF	TGCGCCAGCAGCCAATTTTATCCGGGGTTAGACACTGAAGCTTTCTTT
many	TRBV9	.	TRBJ2-7	CASSAENRVYEQYF	TGTGCCAGCAGCGCAGAGAACAGGGTCTACGAGCAGTACTTC
many	TRBV11-2	.	TRBJ1-1	CASRMMNTEAFF	TGTGCCAGCAGAATGATGAACACTGAAGCTTTCTTT
.	TRBV27	.	TRBJ2-1	CASTPGPIRSYNEQFF	TGTGCCAGCACCCCGGGACCGATACGCTCCTACAATGAGCAGTTCTTC
.	TRBV6-1	.	TRBJ1-1	CASIREGGANTEAFF	TGTGCCAGCATTAGGGAGGGAGGAGCGAACACTGAAGCTTTCTTT
many	TRBV4-1	.	TRBJ2-7	CASSQPTSSYEQYF	TGCGCCAGCAGCCAACCAACGAGCTCCTACGAGCAGTACTTC
few	TRBV6-5	TRBD1	TRBJ1-5	CASGTGDNQPQHF	TGTGCCAGCGGGACAGGGGATAATCAGCCCCAGCATTTT
.	TRBV24-1	TRBD1	TRBJ2-7	CATGSDRGEQYF	TGTGCCACAGGCTCGGACAGGGGCGAGCAGTACTTC
.	TRBV6-2/TRBV6-3	TRBD2	TRBJ2-4	CASSYSRGRLAASFLNIQYF	TGTGCCAGCAGTTACTCGCGAGGGAGACTAGCGGCTTCCTTTTTAAACATTCAGTACTTC
few	TRBV20-1	.	TRBJ1-2	CSAEDSPWIGYTF	TGCAGTGCTGAGGACTCGCCCTGGATCGGCTACACCTTC
many	TRBV5-1	TRBD2	TRBJ2-1	CASSLSSGRDNEQFF	TGCGCCAGCAGCTTATCTAGCGGGAGGGACAATGAGCAGTTCTTC
many	TRBV27	TRBD2	TRBJ2-1	CASQSGEYNEQFF	TGTGCCAGCCAAAGCGGGGAGTACAATGAGCAGTTCTTC
.	TRBV20-1	.	TRBJ2-7	CSAPRGSSYEQYF	TGCAGTGCTCCCAGGGGCTCCTCCTACGAGCAGTACTTC
many	TRBV29-1	.	TRBJ2-7	CSVGDPLAYEQYF	TGCAGCGTTGGGGACCCCTTAGCGTACGAGCAGTACTTC
many	TRBV28	TRBD1	TRBJ1-2	CASSRRGGPYGYTF	TGTGCCAGCAGTCGTCGAGGGGGCCCCTATGGCTACACCTTC
many	TRBV5-1	.	TRBJ2-7	CASSWDSPTSEQYF	TGCGCCAGCAGCTGGGACTCTCCCACCTCCGAGCAGTACTTC
.	TRBV11-3	TRBD1	TRBJ2-5	CASSLWTGQETQYF	TGTGCCAGCAGCTTATGGACAGGGCAAGAGACCCAGTACTTC
few	TRBV7-2	.	TRBJ2-7	CASSLLGGYEQYF	TGTGCCAGCAGCTTATTAGGCGGTTACGAGCAGTACTTC
few	TRBV5-5	.	TRBJ1-5	CASSYLNSNQPQHF	TGTGCCAGCAGTTACCTTAATAGCAATCAGCCCCAGCATTTT
few	TRBV6-6	.	TRBJ1-2	CASSEMGPSYGYTF	TGTGCCAGCAGTGAGATGGGGCCTTCCTATGGCTACACCTTC